The rows below give T cell receptor beta chains drawn from one sample of a study of spatial heterogeneity in lung cancer. TCRdb independently ran MiXCR on the 5' RACE reads; one entry per CDR3 protein. The sample shows tens of thousands of distinct CDR3 sequences, about an eighth of them seen only once. The input for sequencing was PBMCs, taken at surgery. The receptors originated from a male donor with early-stage non-small cell lung cancer. The CDR3 runs from the conserved cysteine through the conserved F or W. Fields, in order: J gene, V gene, CDR3 protein.

>TRBJ1-4|TRBV28
CASSLDRVGKKLFF
>TRBJ1-1|TRBV12-5
CASGLTTQNTEAFF
>TRBJ1-1|TRBV9
CASSPGTQDTEAFF
>TRBJ1-1|TRBV20-1
CSAEGNPNTEAFF
>TRBJ2-1|TRBV18
CASSTTSGSVYEQFF
>TRBJ2-5|TRBV21-1
CASSKVEKALQETQYF
>TRBJ2-3|TRBV10-3
CAISEGRPSTDTQYF
>TRBJ2-5|TRBV6-2/TRBV6-3
CASRRPPATVQETQYF
>TRBJ2-3|TRBV28
CASSMASGQGADTQYF
>TRBJ1-6|TRBV12-3/TRBV12-4
CASSSEGAESPLHF
>TRBJ2-5|TRBV7-2
CASSSPTSGTQYF
>TRBJ1-6|TRBV12-3/TRBV12-4
CASSRQGTNSPLHF
>TRBJ2-3|TRBV3-2
CASSPHEKDGDTQYF
>TRBJ1-1|TRBV10-3
CAISESWTAEAFF
>TRBJ2-1|TRBV15
CVTSRDRTSVEQFF